Below are 18 T cell receptor beta chains sequenced from a single sample in a study of response to subunit inactivated influenza vaccine. TCRdb re-called the RT-PCR reads with MiXCR, one entry per CDR3 protein. The sample carries more than 250,000 distinct CDR3 sequences, 21% recorded once. The material sequenced was PBMCs from blood, taken about 20 months after vaccination. These receptors were taken from a man between 50 and 70 years old who received an inactivated influenza vaccine.

V and J are TRBV3-1 and TRBJ1-1, with D uncertain. The germline gives CDR1 LGHDT, CDR2 YNNKEL (reference sequence). The V gene lost 1 base and the J gene lost 5 bases, with 11 bases spanning the gap. The length of the CDR3 is 14 residues. CDR3 sequence reads: CASSQVLGRTEAFF. CDR3 sequence (DNA): TGTGCCAGCAGCCAAGTTTTAGGGAGGACTGAAGCTTTCTTT.

This clonotype has more than one count but fewer than ten. The J gene is TRBJ1-4, the V gene TRBV4-1; 9 bases line up with TRBD1. The CDR3 consists of 15 residues. CDR1 and CDR2 from the germline V gene are MGHRA and YSYEKL. The J segment lost 7 bases and the V segment lost 2 bases, leaving 5 bases of the junction unmatched. This CDR3 is CASSQTGTGPEKLFF. In nucleotides, the CDR3 is TGCGCCAGCAGCCAAACCGGGACAGGGCCTGAAAAACTGTTTTTT.

This chain links TRBV29-1 with TRBJ1-1; TRBD1 is a possible D gene (5 bases). Trimming stripped 7 bases from V and 5 bases from J, with 17 bases between. There are 13 residues in the CDR3. Germline assignment: CDR1 SQVTM and CDR2 ANQGSEA. The CDR3 DNA is TGCAGCGCCGACGGGGGAATGGGGACTGAAGCTTTCTTT. This codes for CSADGGMGTEAFF.

This clonotype was detected a few times. This sequence joins TRBV29-1 and TRBJ2-7; unclear D gene. Germline loops: CDR1 SQVTM, CDR2 ANQGSEA. The V end lost 3 bases, the J end lost 4 bases, and 16 bases lay between the germline ends. The CDR3 has 14 residues. The CDR3 loop is CSVDLGKGVYEQYF. DNA for the CDR3: TGCAGCGTTGATCTGGGGAAAGGCGTGTACGAGCAGTACTTC.

The V gene is TRBV29-1, the J gene TRBJ2-1; a weak D match, TRBD1 (6 bases). CDR3 size: 16 residues. V shed 3 bases and J shed 4 bases, with 19 bases lying between them. CDR1 is SQVTM, CDR2 ANQGSEA, per germline. The CDR3 sequence: CSVEGFTGLAYNEQFF. CDR3 in DNA: TGCAGCGTTGAGGGATTTACAGGGCTTGCTTACAATGAGCAGTTCTTC.

V usage is TRBV20-1 and J usage is TRBJ1-2; 8 nucleotides line up with TRBD1. The germline V gene has CDR1 DFQATT and CDR2 SNEGSKA (reference sequence). The V segment lost 6 bases and the J segment 2 bases; nucleotides outside the gene matches: 8. The CDR3 runs to 14 residues. CDR3 in amino acids: CSADGTGLNYGYTF. Written as DNA, the CDR3 is TGCAGTGCAGACGGGACAGGCTTAAACTATGGCTACACCTTC.

J is TRBJ2-7 and V is TRBV27; TRBD1 matches at 8 bases. With 5 bases clipped from V and 0 bases from J, the junction kept 9 bases outside the gene matches. Germline values: CDR1 MNHEY, CDR2 SMNVEV (reference sequence). The length of the CDR3 is 16 residues. The CDR3 DNA reads TGTGCCAGCAGTCCCGGGACAGGTTCGAGCTCCTACGAGCAGTACTTC. Its protein is CASSPGTGSSSYEQYF.

This clonotype has just a few counts. The chain is built from TRBV5-1 and TRBJ1-1; maybe TRBD1 (5 bases). The germline CDR1 and CDR2 sequences are SGHRS and YFSETQ. Between the trimmed V and J ends, which lost 5 bases and 1 base, there was a span of 18 bases. CDR3 size: 16 residues. CDR3 region: CASRQGSSVPNTEAFF. In DNA form, the CDR3 reads TGCGCCAGCAGGCAGGGCAGTTCAGTACCGAACACTGAAGCTTTCTTT.

This chain connects TRBV10-3 to TRBJ2-5; D could derive from TRBD1 or TRBD2 (5 bases each). V was trimmed by 0 bases and J by 3 bases, leaving 5 bases between them. CDR1 is ENHRY, CDR2 SYGVKD, per germline. This CDR3 has 13 amino acids. The CDR3 is CAISESGEETQYF. The CDR3 nucleotides read TGTGCCATCAGTGAGTCGGGGGAAGAGACCCAGTACTTC.

This clonotype has only a few counts. The rearrangement links TRBV18 to TRBJ2-5; the D gene is possibly TRBD2 (5 bases). With 1 base removed from V and 9 bases from J, the gap between germline ends came to 9 bases. Germline V lookup: CDR1 KGHSH, CDR2 LQKENI. The CDR3 extends over 12 amino acids. The DNA for the CDR3 is TGTGCCAGCTCACCACTCCTGGAGGCCCAGTACTTC. Residues: CASSPLLEAQYF.

The chain combines TRBV6-2 or TRBV6-3 with TRBJ2-1, with D possibly TRBD2 on 6 matching bases. The germline V gene encodes CDR1 MNHEY and CDR2 SVGEGT. The CDR3 runs 11 residues. V lost 8 bases, J lost 9 bases, and 11 bases lay in between. CDR3 loop: CASSPGVEQFF. DNA of the CDR3: TGTGCCAGCTCTCCGGGGGTTGAGCAGTTCTTC.

This clonotype was seen a handful of times. V usage is TRBV18 and J usage is TRBJ1-2; D perhaps matches TRBD1 (6 bases). The CDR3 length is 14 residues. The V gene's germline CDR1 is KGHSH and CDR2 LQKENI. Trimming pared 4 bases from V and 5 bases from J, leaving 14 bases between. The CDR3 here is CASSQRGQWYGYTF. In DNA form, the CDR3 reads TGTGCCAGCTCACAGCGAGGACAGTGGTATGGCTACACCTTC.

A note on this clonotype: With a much larger clone just one base away, this may be a read error. V gene TRBV4-2 combines with J gene TRBJ1-5, with D tentatively TRBD1 (5 bases). In germline, CDR1 is LGHNA, CDR2 YNFKEQ. The CDR3 loop spans 14 amino acids. The V gene lost 4 bases and the J gene lost 7 bases, with 14 bases spanning the gap. The CDR3 spells CASSRGLQGQPQHF. In DNA form, the CDR3 reads TGTGCCAGCAGCCGAGGGTTGCAGGGCCAGCCCCAGCATTTT.

J is TRBJ2-1 and V is TRBV20-1; 14 bases are shared with TRBD2. The CDR3 length is 15 residues. J was trimmed by 8 bases and V by 6 bases; bases with no gene match: 9. CDR1 is DFQATT and CDR2 is SNEGSKA in the germline V gene (reference sequence). CDR3 region: CSAPRGTSGSYEQFF. The CDR3 region has the DNA TGCAGTGCCCCGAGAGGGACTAGCGGGAGTTATGAGCAGTTCTTC.

At least ten counts were recorded for this clonotype. V usage is TRBV5-1 and J usage is TRBJ1-3; no reliable D call. Germline V lookup: CDR1 SGHRS, CDR2 YFSETQ. The CDR3 has 14 amino acids. V was shortened by 5 bases and J by 4 bases, with 13 bases between the two germline ends. In nucleotides, the CDR3 is TGCGCCAGCAGGGATGGACTAGGGGGAAACACCATATATTTT. This codes for CASRDGLGGNTIYF. Full variable domain (outside the CDR3, taken from reference TRBV5-1 and TRBJ1-3): KAGVTQTPRYLIKTRGQQVTLSCSPISGHRSVSWYQQTPGQGLQFLFEYFSETQRNKGNFPGRFSGRQFSNSRSEMNVSTLELGDSALYLCASRDGLGGNTIYFGEGSWLTVV.

The J gene is TRBJ1-1, the V gene TRBV28, with D unclear. This CDR3 comprises 11 residues. V was clipped by 1 base and J by 9 bases, with 6 bases between them. Germline values: CDR1 MDHEN, CDR2 SYDVKM. CDR3 protein: CASSLSGKAFF. In DNA, the CDR3 is TGTGCCAGCAGTTTATCGGGGAAAGCTTTCTTT. The full variable domain, rest sourced from reference TRBV28 and TRBJ1-1, is DVKVTQSSRYLVKRTGEKVFLECVQDMDHENMFWYRQDPGLGLRLIYFSYDVKMKEKGDIPEGYSVSREKKERFSLILESASTNQTSMYLCASSLSGKAFFGQGTRLTVV.

This chain uses TRBV21-1 with TRBJ1-5; the D segment call TRBD1 is taken from the table without a DNA check. TRBV21-1 has pseudogene status. This CDR3 contains 19 residues. The CDR3 sequence: CASSKEDRKGPALSSPQHF. CDR3 coding DNA: TGTGCCAGCAGCAAAGAGGACAGAAAAGGCCCAGCTCTGAGTTCGCCCCAGCATTTT.

This clonotype was found many times. The chain couples TRBV30 to TRBJ2-1; D remains unclear. The CDR3 has 11 amino acids. The germline CDR1 and CDR2 sequences are GTSNPN and SVGIG (reference sequence). V lost 3 bases to trimming and J lost 7 bases, with 7 bases between them. The CDR3 loop is CAWRTANEQFF. In DNA, the CDR3 is TGTGCCTGGAGGACGGCAAATGAGCAGTTCTTC.